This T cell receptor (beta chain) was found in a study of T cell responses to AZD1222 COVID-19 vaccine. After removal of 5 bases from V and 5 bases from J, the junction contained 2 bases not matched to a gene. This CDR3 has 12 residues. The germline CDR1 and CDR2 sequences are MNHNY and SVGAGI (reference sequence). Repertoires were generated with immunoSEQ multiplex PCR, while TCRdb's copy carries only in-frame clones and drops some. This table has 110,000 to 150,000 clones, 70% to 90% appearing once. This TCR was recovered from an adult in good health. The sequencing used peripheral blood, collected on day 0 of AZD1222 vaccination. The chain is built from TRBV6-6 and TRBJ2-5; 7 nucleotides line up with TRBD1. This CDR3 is CASSPTGETQYF. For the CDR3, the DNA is TGTGCCAGCAGTCCGACAGGGGAGACCCAGTACTTC.